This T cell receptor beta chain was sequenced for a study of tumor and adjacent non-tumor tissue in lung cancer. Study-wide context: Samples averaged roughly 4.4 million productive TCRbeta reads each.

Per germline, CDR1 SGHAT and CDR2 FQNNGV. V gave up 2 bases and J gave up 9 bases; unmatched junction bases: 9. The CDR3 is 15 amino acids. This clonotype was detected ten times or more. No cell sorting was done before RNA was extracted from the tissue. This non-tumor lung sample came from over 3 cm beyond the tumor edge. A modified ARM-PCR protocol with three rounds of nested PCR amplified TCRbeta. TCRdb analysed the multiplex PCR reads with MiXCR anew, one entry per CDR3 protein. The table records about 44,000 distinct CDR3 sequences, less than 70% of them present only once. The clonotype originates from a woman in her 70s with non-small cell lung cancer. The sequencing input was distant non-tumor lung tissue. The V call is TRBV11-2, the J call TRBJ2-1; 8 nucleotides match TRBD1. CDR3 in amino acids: CASSLLDRGDGEQFF. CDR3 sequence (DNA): TGTGCCAGCAGCTTACTTGACAGGGGTGATGGTGAGCAGTTCTTC.